Below are 23 T cell receptor beta chains sequenced from a single sample in a study of blood T cell repertoires in COVID-19 (dated by TCRdb to 2018 to 2021). Receptor amplification or capture employed the immunoSEQ multiplex PCR assay. TCRdb mirrors the immuneACCESS table, restricted to in-frame sequences. Some clones are absent from its copies; in checked studies, under half trace to an unresolved V gene, and the reason for the others is unknown. The sample contains around 94,000 clones, approximately 83% of them found a single time. The ten biggest clones cover around 6.6% of the sample. The source material was peripheral blood. The receptor set was obtained from a man aged 60 to 75 with acute or convalescent COVID-19.

The rearrangement links TRBV7-3 to TRBJ2-3; D may be TRBD1 (6 bases). V was pared by 1 base and J by 6 bases, with 14 bases between. This CDR3 is 15 amino acids long. Germline CDR1 reads SGHTA; CDR2 reads FQGTGA. CDR3 region: CASSLMGAPRDTQYF. CDR3 in DNA: TGTGCCAGCAGCTTAATGGGGGCCCCTCGGGATACGCAGTATTTT.

This chain joins TRBV9 and TRBJ2-3; the D is unclear. CDR3 length: 13 amino acids. Trimming shortened V by 1 base and J by 7 bases, and 10 bases separated the two germline ends. Germline CDR1 and CDR2: SGDLS and YYNGEE. DNA of the CDR3: TGTGCCAGCAGCGTATCGGATAGCTATACGCAGTATTTT. Its translation: CASSVSDSYTQYF.

This chain joins TRBV4-1 and TRBJ2-4, with D unclear. The V gene's germline CDR1 is MGHRA and CDR2 YSYEKL. The germline V and J ends were trimmed by 0 bases and 4 bases, with 10 bases remaining between them. This CDR3 contains 15 residues. The DNA for the CDR3 is TGCGCCAGCAGCCAAGATCCTGACAATAAAAACATTCAGTACTTC. This sequence encodes CASSQDPDNKNIQYF.

Concerning this clone: At one end, the junction sequence differs from germline, possibly due to a read error. This chain links TRBV7-7 with TRBJ1-1, with TRBD1 matching 9 bases. The length of the CDR3 is 13 residues. CDR1 and CDR2 from the germline V gene are SSHAT and FNYEAQ (reference sequence). CDR3 in DNA: TGTGCTAGCAGCGTGGACAGGGGAACTGAAGCTTTCTTT. Amino acids: CASSVDRGTEAFF.

The chain has TRBV18 and TRBJ1-2; tentatively, D is TRBD1 (6 bases). This CDR3 contains 15 residues. The ends were cut back, 4 bases at V and 8 bases at J, with 20 bases in the middle. Germline V gene data show CDR1 as KGHSH and CDR2 as LQKENI. The CDR3 loop reads CASSQTQGPEKGYTF. The CDR3 bases are TGTGCCAGCTCACAAACACAGGGTCCAGAGAAAGGCTACACCTTC.

The chain couples TRBV7-9 to TRBJ1-2; 10 nucleotides agree with TRBD1. CDR3 length equals 16 residues. J gave up 1 base and V 1 base, and 3 bases lay outside the gene matches. Germline loops: CDR1 SEHNR, CDR2 FQNEAQ (reference sequence). As DNA, the CDR3 is TGTGCCAGCAGCTTAGAAAGGACAGGGGGTAACTATGGCTACACCTTC. Amino acids: CASSLERTGGNYGYTF.

The CDR3 bases are TGTGCCAGCAGCTTTCGTGGAGGGAATGGCTACACCTTC. As protein: CASSFRGGNGYTF. This sequence joins TRBV5-4 and TRBJ1-2; no firm D call. This CDR3 comprises 13 residues. V lost 2 bases, J lost 6 bases, and 11 bases lay in between. The V gene's germline CDR1 is SGHNT and CDR2 YYREEE (reference sequence).

V is TRBV29-1 and J is TRBJ2-2; TRBD1 matches at 10 bases. From germline, CDR1 is SQVTM and CDR2 ANQGSEA. The CDR3 consists of 15 residues. Trimming at V came to 3 bases and at J to 5 bases, leaving 6 bases not matched to a gene. In DNA form, the CDR3 reads TGCAGCGTTGAGGTGACAGGGGGCTTTACCGGGGAGCTGTTTTTT. This translates into CSVEVTGGFTGELFF.

The rearrangement uses TRBV18 and TRBJ1-2, with a tentative D call TRBD1 (5 bases). Germline CDR1 reads KGHSH; CDR2 reads LQKENI. V lost 3 bases to trimming and J lost 1 base, with 15 bases between them. This CDR3 region has 16 residues. CDR3 loop: CASSPASRDLNYGYTF. As DNA, the CDR3 is TGTGCCAGCTCACCTGCTTCCAGGGATCTTAACTATGGCTACACCTTC.

The chain combines TRBV3-1 (or the pseudogene TRBV3-2) with TRBJ1-2; 12 bases fit TRBD1. V dropped 6 bases and J dropped 6; count of bases not matched to a gene: 8. Germline V CDR1 and CDR2: LGHDT, YNNKEL (reference sequence). This CDR3 contains 15 residues. DNA of the CDR3: TGTGCCAGCAGTTTATCCGGGACAGGGGGCGATGGCTACACCTTC. It yields the protein CASSLSGTGGDGYTF.

V and J are TRBV29-1 and TRBJ1-2, with no clear D. V lost 3 bases and J 5 bases, leaving 7 bases between the germline ends. The CDR3 runs 11 residues. Germline V gene lookup returns CDR1 SQVTM and CDR2 ANQGSEA. The CDR3 loop is CSVDLQYGYTF. The CDR3 DNA is TGCAGCGTTGATCTCCAGTATGGCTACACCTTC.

V and J are TRBV10-1 and TRBJ2-7; 9 nucleotides line up with TRBD1. Germline V CDR1 and CDR2: WNHNN, SYGVQD (reference sequence). J lost 6 bases, V lost 6 bases, and 15 bases had no gene match. The CDR3 is made up of 16 amino acids. This CDR3 reads CASSGPAGTGNGEQYF. Here the CDR3 DNA reads TGCGCCAGCAGCGGACCCGCGGGGACAGGGAACGGCGAGCAGTACTTC.

The V and J genes are TRBV10-1 and TRBJ2-3, with D possibly being TRBD2 (6 bases). Deletions cut 0 bases from V and 7 bases from J, with 11 bases between. This CDR3 contains 14 residues. The germline V gene has CDR1 WNHNN and CDR2 SYGVQD (reference sequence). The CDR3 DNA sequence: TGCGCCAGCAGTGAGTCGGGGGAGGTCTATACGCAGTATTTT. Encoded protein: CASSESGEVYTQYF.

This clone was seen a few times. The chain couples TRBV7-2 to TRBJ2-7, with TRBD2 matching over 9 bases. V was clipped by 1 base and J by 2 bases; unmatched bases: 0. Germline values: CDR1 SGHTA, CDR2 FQGNSA. This CDR3 is 14 amino acids long. The CDR3 bases are TGTGCCAGCAGCTTAGGCGGGGGGGCCTACGAGCAGTACTTC. This codes for CASSLGGGAYEQYF.

This clone occurred a few times. The J gene is TRBJ2-6, the V gene TRBV3-1 (or the pseudogene TRBV3-2); TRBD1 is a possible D gene (5 bases). Per the germline V gene, CDR1 is LGHDT and CDR2 is YNNKEL (reference sequence). The CDR3 sequence is 23 residues long. V was shortened by 3 bases and J by 0 bases, with 30 bases between the two germline ends. CDR3 coding DNA: TGTGCCAGCAGCCAGCGGCGGAACGAAGGGGTTCTTTATTCACCCTCTGGGGCCAACGTCCTGACTTTC. Protein product: CASSQRRNEGVLYSPSGANVLTF.

The chain is built from TRBV24-1 and TRBJ2-3, with TRBD1 matching over 7 bases. CDR3 length: 15 amino acids. After removal of 9 bases from V and 0 bases from J, the junction contained 8 bases not matched to a gene. The germline CDR1 and CDR2 sequences are KGHDR and SFDVKD. In DNA, the CDR3 is TGTGCCACCGGGACAGCCTTTGCTAGCACAGATACGCAGTATTTT. Amino acids: CATGTAFASTDTQYF.

The chain uses TRBV3-1 (or the pseudogene TRBV3-2) and TRBJ1-1; weak D call: TRBD1 (6 bases). This CDR3 has 14 amino acids. Germline-derived CDR1 and CDR2 are LGHDT and YNNKEL (reference sequence). V shed 4 bases and J shed 1 base, with 10 bases lying between them. This CDR3 is CASSPGHKNTEAFF. The CDR3 nucleotides read TGTGCCAGCAGCCCGGGACACAAGAACACTGAAGCTTTCTTT.

J is TRBJ2-7 and V is TRBV24-1, with 8 bases lining up with TRBD1. Unmatched junction bases numbered 8, after V lost 6 bases and J lost 5 bases. Germline V gene sequence: CDR1 KGHDR, CDR2 SFDVKD. The CDR3 contains 14 residues. CDR3 nucleotides: TGTGCCACCAGTCAAGGACAGGGTAGCGACGAGCAGTACTTC. This gives the protein CATSQGQGSDEQYF.

This clone was seen a handful of times. J is TRBJ2-7 and V is TRBV6-5, with 11 bases that match TRBD1. This CDR3 region has 14 residues. The germline CDR1 and CDR2 sequences are MNHEY and SVGAGI. V gave up 5 bases and J gave up 5 bases; unmatched junction bases: 5. The CDR3 nucleotides are TGTGCCAGCAGTCCGCCGGGACAGGGGGACGAGCAGTACTTC. Protein sequence: CASSPPGQGDEQYF.

The chain has TRBV29-1 and TRBJ1-1; D unresolved. This CDR3 is built from 14 residues. Germline CDR1 and CDR2: SQVTM and ANQGSEA. Trimming left V 6 bases short and J 8 bases short, with 22 bases between. The chain's CDR3 is CSVIPTGYFVEAFF. Written as DNA, the CDR3 is TGCAGCGTAATACCCACCGGGTACTTTGTGGAAGCTTTCTTT.

V usage is TRBV29-1 and J usage is TRBJ2-5, with D perhaps TRBD2 (5 bases). Trimming pared 4 bases from V and 4 bases from J, leaving 10 bases between. This CDR3 has 12 residues. Germline loops: CDR1 SQVTM, CDR2 ANQGSEA. The CDR3 protein is CSVGGSRETQYF. The CDR3 region has the DNA TGCAGCGTTGGAGGGTCTCGAGAGACCCAGTACTTC.

The rearrangement uses TRBV30 and TRBJ2-5; the match to TRBD1 covers 7 bases. The junction had 1 base not matched to a gene; V was cut back by 5 bases and J by 1 base. This CDR3 region has 12 residues. Per the germline V gene, CDR1 is GTSNPN and CDR2 is SVGIG (reference sequence). CDR3 bases: TGTGCCTGGGACAGGGCCCAAGAGACCCAGTACTTC. This translates into CAWDRAQETQYF.

The rearrangement uses TRBV28 and TRBJ1-5; a possible D gene is TRBD1 (6 bases). Trimming stripped 6 bases from V and 2 bases from J, with 11 bases between. Per the germline V gene, CDR1 is MDHEN and CDR2 is SYDVKM. The CDR3 contains 14 residues. The CDR3 here is CASRLRQGNQPQHF. CDR3 coding DNA: TGTGCCAGCAGACTCAGACAGGGCAATCAGCCCCAGCATTTT.